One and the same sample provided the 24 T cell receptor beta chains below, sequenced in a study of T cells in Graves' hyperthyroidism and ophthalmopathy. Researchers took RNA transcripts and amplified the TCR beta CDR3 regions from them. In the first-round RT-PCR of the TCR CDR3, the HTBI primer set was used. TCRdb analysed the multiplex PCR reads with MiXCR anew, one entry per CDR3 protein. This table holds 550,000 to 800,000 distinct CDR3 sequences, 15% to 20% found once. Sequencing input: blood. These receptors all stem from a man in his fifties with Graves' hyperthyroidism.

This CDR3 is CASSHPFQGKDYGYTF. For the CDR3, the DNA is TGTGCCAGCAGCCACCCTTTTCAGGGTAAGGACTATGGCTACACCTTC. V usage is TRBV3-1 and J usage is TRBJ1-2, with a tentative D call TRBD1 (5 bases). Trimming pared 3 bases from V and 3 bases from J, leaving 17 bases between. This CDR3 is built from 16 residues. Germline V gene lookup returns CDR1 LGHDT and CDR2 YNNKEL (reference sequence).

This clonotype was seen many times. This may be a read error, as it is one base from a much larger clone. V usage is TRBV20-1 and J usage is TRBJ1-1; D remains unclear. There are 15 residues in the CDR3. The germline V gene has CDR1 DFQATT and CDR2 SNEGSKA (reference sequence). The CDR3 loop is CSTRGGPWDSTEAFF. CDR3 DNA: TGCAGTACTAGAGGAGGGCCGTGGGATAGCACTGAAGCTTTCTTT.

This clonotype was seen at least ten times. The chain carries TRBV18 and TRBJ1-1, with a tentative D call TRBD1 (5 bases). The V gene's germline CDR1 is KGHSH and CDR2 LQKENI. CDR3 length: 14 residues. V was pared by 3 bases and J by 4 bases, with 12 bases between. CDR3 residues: CASSPPMTATEAFF. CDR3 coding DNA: TGTGCCAGCTCACCTCCCATGACAGCCACTGAAGCTTTCTTT.

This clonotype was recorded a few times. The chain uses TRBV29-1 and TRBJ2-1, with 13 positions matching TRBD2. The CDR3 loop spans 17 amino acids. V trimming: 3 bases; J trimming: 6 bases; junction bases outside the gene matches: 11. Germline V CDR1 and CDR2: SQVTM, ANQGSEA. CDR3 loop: CSVESRIGTSGVNEQFF. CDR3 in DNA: TGCAGCGTTGAGTCTCGTATTGGGACTAGCGGGGTCAATGAGCAGTTCTTC.

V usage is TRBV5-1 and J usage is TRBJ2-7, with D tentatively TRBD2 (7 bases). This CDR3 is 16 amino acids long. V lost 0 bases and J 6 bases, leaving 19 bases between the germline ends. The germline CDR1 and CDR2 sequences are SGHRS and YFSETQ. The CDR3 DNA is TGCGCCAGCAGCTTGGTGAGCGGGACACAAGCGGTCGAGCAGTACTTC. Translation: CASSLVSGTQAVEQYF.

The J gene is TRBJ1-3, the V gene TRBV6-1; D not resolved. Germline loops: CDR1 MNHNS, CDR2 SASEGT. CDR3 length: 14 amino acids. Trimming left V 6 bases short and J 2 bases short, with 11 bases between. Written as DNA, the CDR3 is TGTGCCAGCAGGATACAGAGGCCTGGAAACACCATATATTTT. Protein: CASRIQRPGNTIYF.

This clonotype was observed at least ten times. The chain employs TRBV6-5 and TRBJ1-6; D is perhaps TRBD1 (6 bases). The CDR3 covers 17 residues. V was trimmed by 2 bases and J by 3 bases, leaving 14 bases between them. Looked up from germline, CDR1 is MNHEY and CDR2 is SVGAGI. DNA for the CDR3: TGTGCCAGCAGTTACGAGAAGGGGGTCTTCTATAATTCACCCCTCCACTTT. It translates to CASSYEKGVFYNSPLHF.

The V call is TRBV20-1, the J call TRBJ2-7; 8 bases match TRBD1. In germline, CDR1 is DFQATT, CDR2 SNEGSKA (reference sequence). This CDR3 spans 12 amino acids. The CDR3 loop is CRLGQGAYEQYF. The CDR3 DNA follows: TGCAGACTGGGGCAGGGGGCTTACGAGCAGTACTTC.

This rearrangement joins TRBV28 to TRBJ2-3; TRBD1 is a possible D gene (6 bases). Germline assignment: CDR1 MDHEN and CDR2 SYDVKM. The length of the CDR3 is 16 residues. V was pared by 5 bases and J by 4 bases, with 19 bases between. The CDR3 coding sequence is TGTGCCAGCAGTAATCCTCCTAGACAGGTTCCAGATACGCAGTATTTT. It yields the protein CASSNPPRQVPDTQYF.

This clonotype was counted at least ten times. This CDR3 reads CASSASPRTATNYGYTF. DNA for the CDR3: TGTGCCAGCAGTGCCTCTCCCAGGACAGCGACTAACTATGGCTACACCTTC. The chain is built from TRBV25-1 and TRBJ1-2; possible D gene TRBD1, 6 bases. The CDR3 totals 17 residues. Trimming removed 4 bases from V and 0 bases from J, with 18 bases in between. CDR1 is MGHDK and CDR2 is SYGVNS in the germline V gene.

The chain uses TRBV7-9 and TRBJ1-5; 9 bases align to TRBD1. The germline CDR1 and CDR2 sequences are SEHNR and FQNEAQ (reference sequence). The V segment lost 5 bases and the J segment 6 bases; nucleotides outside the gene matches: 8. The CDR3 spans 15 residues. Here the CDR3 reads CASSPDRGGPQPQHF. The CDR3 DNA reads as TGTGCCAGCAGCCCGGACAGGGGCGGGCCTCAGCCCCAGCATTTT.

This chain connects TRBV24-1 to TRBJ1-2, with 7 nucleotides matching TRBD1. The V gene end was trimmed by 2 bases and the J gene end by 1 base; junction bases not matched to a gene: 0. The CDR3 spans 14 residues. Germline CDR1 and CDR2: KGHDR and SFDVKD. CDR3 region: CATSDWDSNYGYTF. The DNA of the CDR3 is TGTGCCACCAGTGATTGGGACAGTAACTATGGCTACACCTTC.

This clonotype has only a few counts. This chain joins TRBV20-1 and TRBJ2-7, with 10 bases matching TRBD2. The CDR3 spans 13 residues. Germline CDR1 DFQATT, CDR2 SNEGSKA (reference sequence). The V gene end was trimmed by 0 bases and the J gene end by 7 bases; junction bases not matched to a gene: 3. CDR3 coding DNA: TGCAGTGCTAGAGAGGGACTAGCGAATGAGCAGTACTTC. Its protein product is CSAREGLANEQYF.

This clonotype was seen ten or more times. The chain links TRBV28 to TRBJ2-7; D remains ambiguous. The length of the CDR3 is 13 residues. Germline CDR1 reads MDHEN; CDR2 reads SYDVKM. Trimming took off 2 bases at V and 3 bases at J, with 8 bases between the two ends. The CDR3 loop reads CASSLSQFYEQYF. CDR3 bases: TGTGCCAGCAGTTTAAGTCAGTTCTACGAGCAGTACTTC.

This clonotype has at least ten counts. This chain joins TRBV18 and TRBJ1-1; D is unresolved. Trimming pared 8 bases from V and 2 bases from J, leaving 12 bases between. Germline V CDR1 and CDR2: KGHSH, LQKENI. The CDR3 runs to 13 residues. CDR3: CASSPAQNTEAFF. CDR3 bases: TGTGCCAGCAGCCCAGCCCAAAACACTGAAGCTTTCTTT.

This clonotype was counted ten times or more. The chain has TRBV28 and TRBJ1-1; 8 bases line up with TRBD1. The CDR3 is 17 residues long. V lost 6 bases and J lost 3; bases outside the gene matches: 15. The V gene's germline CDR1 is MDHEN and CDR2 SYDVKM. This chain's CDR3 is CASRVRGRSLIDTEAFF. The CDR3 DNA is TGTGCCAGCAGGGTCAGGGGGCGGTCCTTGATTGACACTGAAGCTTTCTTT. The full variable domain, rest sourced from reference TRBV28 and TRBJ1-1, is DVKVTQSSRYLVKRTGEKVFLECVQDMDHENMFWYRQDPGLGLRLIYFSYDVKMKEKGDIPEGYSVSREKKERFSLILESASTNQTSMYLCASRVRGRSLIDTEAFFGQGTRLTVV.

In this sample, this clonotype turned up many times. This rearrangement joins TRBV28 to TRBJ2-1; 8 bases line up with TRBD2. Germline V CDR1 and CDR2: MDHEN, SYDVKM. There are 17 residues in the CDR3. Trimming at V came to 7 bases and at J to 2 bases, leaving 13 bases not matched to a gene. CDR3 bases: TGTGCCAGCAAATCACTCCAGCGGGAGAAGACCTACAATGAGCAGTTCTTC. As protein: CASKSLQREKTYNEQFF. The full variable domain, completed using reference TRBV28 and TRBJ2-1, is DVKVTQSSRYLVKRTGEKVFLECVQDMDHENMFWYRQDPGLGLRLIYFSYDVKMKEKGDIPEGYSVSREKKERFSLILESASTNQTSMYLCASKSLQREKTYNEQFFGPGTRLTVL.

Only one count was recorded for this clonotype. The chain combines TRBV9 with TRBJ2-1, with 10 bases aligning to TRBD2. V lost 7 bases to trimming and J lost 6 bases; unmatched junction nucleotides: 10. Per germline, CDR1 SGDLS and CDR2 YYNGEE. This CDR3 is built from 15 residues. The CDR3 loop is CASGPSGRAGNEQFF. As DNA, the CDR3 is TGTGCCAGCGGGCCCAGCGGGAGGGCCGGCAATGAGCAGTTCTTC.

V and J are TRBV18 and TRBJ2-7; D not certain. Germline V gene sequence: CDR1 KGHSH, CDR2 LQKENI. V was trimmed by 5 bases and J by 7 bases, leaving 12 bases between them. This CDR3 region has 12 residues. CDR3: CASSASGTEQYF. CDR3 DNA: TGTGCCAGCTCAGCTTCGGGCACAGAGCAGTACTTC.

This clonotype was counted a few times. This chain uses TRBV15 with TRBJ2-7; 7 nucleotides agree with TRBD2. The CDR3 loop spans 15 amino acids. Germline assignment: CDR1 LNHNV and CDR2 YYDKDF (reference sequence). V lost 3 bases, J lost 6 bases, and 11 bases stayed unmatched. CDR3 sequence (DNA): TGTGCCACCAGCAGCGACGCGGGAGTAAGGGCCGAGCAGTACTTC. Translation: CATSSDAGVRAEQYF.

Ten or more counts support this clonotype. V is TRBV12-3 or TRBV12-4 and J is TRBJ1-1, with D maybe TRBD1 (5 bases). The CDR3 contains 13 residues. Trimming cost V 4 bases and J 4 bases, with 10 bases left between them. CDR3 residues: CASSYRQFTEAFF. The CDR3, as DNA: TGTGCCAGCAGTTACCGACAGTTCACTGAAGCTTTCTTT.

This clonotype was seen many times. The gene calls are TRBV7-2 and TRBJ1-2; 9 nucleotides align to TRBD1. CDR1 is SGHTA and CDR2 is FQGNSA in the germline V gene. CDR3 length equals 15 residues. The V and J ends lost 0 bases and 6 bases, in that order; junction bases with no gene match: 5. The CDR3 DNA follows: TGTGCCAGCAGCTTAGCGGGACAGGGTACGAATGGCTACACCTTC. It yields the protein CASSLAGQGTNGYTF.

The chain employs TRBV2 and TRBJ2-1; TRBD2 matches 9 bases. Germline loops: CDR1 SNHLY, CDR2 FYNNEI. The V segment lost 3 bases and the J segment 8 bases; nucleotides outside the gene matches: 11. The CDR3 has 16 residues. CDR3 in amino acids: CASSDPRAGGPDEQFF. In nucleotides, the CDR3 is TGTGCCAGCAGTGACCCCCGGGCGGGAGGGCCAGATGAGCAGTTCTTC. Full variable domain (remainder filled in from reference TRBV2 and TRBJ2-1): EPEVTQTPSHQVTQMGQEVILRCVPISNHLYFYWYRQILGQKVEFLVSFYNNEISEKSEIFDDQFSVERPDGSNFTLKIRSTKLEDSAMYFCASSDPRAGGPDEQFFGPGTRLTVL.

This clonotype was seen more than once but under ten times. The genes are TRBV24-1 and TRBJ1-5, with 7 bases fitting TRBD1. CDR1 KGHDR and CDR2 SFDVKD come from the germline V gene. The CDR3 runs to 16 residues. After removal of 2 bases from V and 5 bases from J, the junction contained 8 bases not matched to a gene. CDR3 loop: CATSDSRQGRHQPQHF. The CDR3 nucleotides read TGTGCCACCAGTGATTCTCGACAGGGAAGGCATCAGCCCCAGCATTTT.